The sequence of this T cell receptor (beta chain) was determined in a study of control samples from healthy donors and cancer patients. The protocol was immunoSEQ multiplex PCR, while the TCRdb copy is restricted to in-frame clones and leaves out a portion. The sample yields more than 20,000 clones, about nine tenths seen once. The germline V gene has CDR1 KGHSH and CDR2 LQKENI. V was clipped by 1 base and J by 8 bases; unmatched bases: 2. The CDR3 sequence is 13 residues long. The TCR comes from a man aged 45-60 years with lung cancer. The sample comprised PBMCs. The chain joins TRBV18 to TRBJ1-2; 9 bases match TRBD1. This chain's CDR3 is CASSPRTGEGYTF. Here the CDR3 DNA reads TGTGCCAGCTCACCACGGACAGGGGAAGGCTACACCTTC.